This T cell receptor (beta chain) is from a study of OX40 agonist ivuxolimab in advanced cancers. Study at large: Patients received intravenous ivuxolimab every 2 weeks at 0.01 to 10 mg/kg. Study-wide findings and caveats: A proportion of nonresponders additionally exhibited low normalized T-cell clonal expansion.

In the case of this clone: Its antigen remains unknown.

Looked up from germline, CDR1 is LNHNV and CDR2 is YYDKDF (reference sequence). The length of the CDR3 is 15 residues. Germline trimming cut 5 bases from V and 0 bases from J; bases unmatched to any gene: 5. If patients had autoimmune disease history or systemic immunosuppression, they were excluded. Clones were sequenced by immunoSEQ multiplex PCR, and TCRdb holds only the in-frame ones, with some missing. The sample has around 75,000 clones; around 89% are singletons. This material consisted of CD4+ or CD8+ T cells sorted from blood, taken in a trial of the OX40 agonist ivuxolimab. This clonotype was obtained from an adult with an advanced solid tumor such as melanoma, head and neck, liver or kidney cancer. The chain recombines TRBV15 with TRBJ2-7; 9 bases match TRBD2. The CDR3 loop reads CATSLAGTDSYEQYF. The CDR3 DNA reads as TGTGCCACCAGCCTAGCGGGGACGGACTCCTACGAGCAGTACTTC.